Listed below are T cell receptor beta chains from one sample, sequenced in a study of control samples from healthy donors and cancer patients. Profiled with immunoSEQ multiplex PCR; TCRdb holds only in-frame clones, not every one. Of about 100,000 clones listed, 80% to 90% are singletons. Sequences were obtained from blood. The receptors come from a man aged 30-40 years in good health. The CDR3 runs from the conserved cysteine through the conserved F or W. A D gene is named only where the DNA matches it firmly. Some rows mark clone size as missing; the rest say once, few, many or name a class of expanded clone.

size: once; D: -; J: TRBJ2-7; V: TRBV7-9; DNA: TGTGCCTCCCAATATTGGCCAACTAACTACTACGAGCAGTACTTC; CDR3: CASQYWPTNYYEQYF
size: -; D: -; J: TRBJ1-1; V: TRBV13; DNA: TGTGCCAGCAGCTCCCCAACCGGGACCACGAACACTGAAGCTTTCTTT; CDR3: CASSSPTGTTNTEAFF
size: -; D: TRBD2; J: TRBJ2-2; V: TRBV11-2; DNA: TGTGCCAGCAGCCCGCCCCTTGGGAGGGGGAACACCGGGGAGCTGTTTTTT; CDR3: CASSPPLGRGNTGELFF
size: -; D: -; J: TRBJ2-5; V: TRBV7-9; DNA: TGTGCCAGCAGCTTAGCGAGGCCCTCGGAGACCCAGTACTTC; CDR3: CASSLARPSETQYF
size: -; D: -; J: TRBJ2-1; V: TRBV29-1; DNA: TGCAGCGTCCGATCGGGGGCTAGGTATGAGCAGTTCTTC; CDR3: CSVRSGARYEQFF
size: -; D: TRBD1; J: TRBJ1-2; V: TRBV4-2; DNA: TGTGCCAGCAGCCCGGACAGGGCAGGTGGCTACACCTTC; CDR3: CASSPDRAGGYTF
size: -; D: -; J: TRBJ2-7; V: TRBV19; DNA: TGTGCCAGTAGTACCCCAGGGACTCTGCCCTACGAGCAGTACTTC; CDR3: CASSTPGTLPYEQYF
size: -; D: TRBD2; J: TRBJ2-1; V: TRBV7-9; DNA: TGTGCCAGCAGCTTAGGGCGGACTAGCTTTTCCCACAATGAGCAGTTCTTC; CDR3: CASSLGRTSFSHNEQFF
size: -; D: -; J: TRBJ2-5; V: TRBV28; DNA: TGTGCCAGCAGTACACGATTCGGACCCCCGACGAAGTACTTC; CDR3: CASSTRFGPPTKYF
size: -; D: TRBD1; J: TRBJ2-2; V: TRBV7-7; DNA: TGTGCCAGCAGCTTAGGCCGGGACAGAACCGGGGAGCTGTTTTTT; CDR3: CASSLGRDRTGELFF
size: -; D: -; J: TRBJ2-7; V: TRBV27; DNA: TGTCCCAGCAGTTTACTAGCCGCGGGCGGGGGCGGGAGCTACGAGCAGTACTTC; CDR3: CPSSLLAAGGGGSYEQYF
size: -; D: TRBD2; J: TRBJ2-7; V: TRBV4-1; DNA: TGCGCCAGCAGCCAAGATCAAGCGGGAGGATCCTACGAGCAGTACTTC; CDR3: CASSQDQAGGSYEQYF
size: -; D: -; J: TRBJ1-3; V: TRBV9; DNA: TGTGCCAGCAGCGTAGCTGGGAGACGGGACGGCGGAAACACCATATATTTT; CDR3: CASSVAGRRDGGNTIYF
size: once; D: -; J: TRBJ2-1; V: TRBV11-3; DNA: TGTGCCAGCAGCCCCGGACTATTTGAGGGGCAGTTCTTC; CDR3: CASSPGLFEGQFF
size: -; D: -; J: TRBJ2-2; V: TRBV24-1; DNA: TGTGCCACCTCAGGTGGCCGGACCCCGAACACCGGGGAGCTGTTTTTT; CDR3: CATSGGRTPNTGELFF
size: -; D: -; J: TRBJ2-4; V: TRBV11-2; DNA: TGTGCCAGCAGCTCCCCATTATTAGCCAAAAACATTCAGTACTTC; CDR3: CASSSPLLAKNIQYF
size: once; D: TRBD1; J: TRBJ1-3; V: TRBV6-5; DNA: TGTGCCAGCACCCAGGACAGGGCGTACGGAAACACCATATATTTT; CDR3: CASTQDRAYGNTIYF
size: -; D: -; J: TRBJ1-3; V: TRBV28; DNA: TGTGCCAGCAGTCTTCCAGCGGGAGTGGGGGGAAACACCATATATTTT; CDR3: CASSLPAGVGGNTIYF
size: -; D: -; J: TRBJ1-1; V: TRBV7-3; DNA: TGTGCCAGCAGCTTAGACTCGAACACTGAAGCTTTCTTT; CDR3: CASSLDSNTEAFF
size: -; D: -; J: TRBJ1-1; V: TRBV11-2; DNA: TGTGCCAGCAGCTTAGCGACGTTTTATGAGGGACTGAACACTGAAGCTTTCTTT; CDR3: CASSLATFYEGLNTEAFF
size: -; D: TRBD2; J: TRBJ2-1; V: TRBV11-3; DNA: TGTGCCAGCAGCCCGACTAGCCGCAGCTCCTACAATGAGCAGTTCTTC; CDR3: CASSPTSRSSYNEQFF
size: -; D: TRBD2; J: TRBJ2-7; V: TRBV3-1/TRBV3-2; DNA: TGTGCCAGCAGCCAATTTTCTAGCGGGATCCCGGGGGAGCAGTACTTC; CDR3: CASSQFSSGIPGEQYF
size: few; D: TRBD1; J: TRBJ2-2; V: TRBV5-1; DNA: TGCGCCAGCAGCCTGGGACAGGGCGGGGCCGGGGAGCTGTTTTTT; CDR3: CASSLGQGGAGELFF
size: once; D: -; J: TRBJ1-1; V: TRBV7-2; DNA: TGTGCCAGCAGCTTAGTATTAAGGGATGAAGCTTTCTTT; CDR3: CASSLVLRDEAFF
size: -; D: -; J: TRBJ2-1; V: TRBV4-1; DNA: TGCGCCAGCAGCCAAGACTACGGCGGTCTGAACGAGCAGTTCTTC; CDR3: CASSQDYGGLNEQFF
size: -; D: TRBD2; J: TRBJ2-1; V: TRBV15; DNA: TGTGCCACCAGCAGAGCCCCCGGGACTAGCGGATACAATGAGCAGTTCTTC; CDR3: CATSRAPGTSGYNEQFF
size: -; D: -; J: TRBJ2-7; V: TRBV6-5; DNA: TGTGCCAGCCTCGGGCAGGGGAGCCCCGAGCAGTACTTC; CDR3: CASLGQGSPEQYF
size: -; D: TRBD2; J: TRBJ2-1; V: TRBV11-3; DNA: TGTGCCAGCAGCCTAGGGACTAGCCACCCCCTTTGGGATGAGCAGTTCTTC; CDR3: CASSLGTSHPLWDEQFF
size: -; D: -; J: TRBJ1-5; V: TRBV12-2; DNA: TGTGCAAGTCGCCCCCGGGACAGGGGTGCAAGCAATCAGCCCCAGCATTTT; CDR3: CASRPRDRGASNQPQHF
size: -; D: TRBD2; J: TRBJ2-7; V: TRBV9; DNA: TGTGCCAGCAGCGTGGGGTTGAGCGGGGATTACGAGCAGTACTTC; CDR3: CASSVGLSGDYEQYF
size: -; D: -; J: TRBJ2-7; V: TRBV9; DNA: TGTGCCAGCAGCGTAGTGGGGGGTGGCGAAGAGCAGTACTTC; CDR3: CASSVVGGGEEQYF
size: -; D: -; J: TRBJ2-1; V: TRBV7-6; DNA: TGTGCCAGCAGCTTTGTAGGAAGCTCCTACAATGAGCAGTTCTTC; CDR3: CASSFVGSSYNEQFF
size: -; D: -; J: TRBJ1-6; V: TRBV5-5; DNA: TGTGCCAGCAGCTGGTCGGACAGCAGCTCCTATAATTCACCCCTCCACTTT; CDR3: CASSWSDSSSYNSPLHF
size: -; D: TRBD1; J: TRBJ1-5; V: TRBV19; DNA: TGTGCCAGTAGCGACAGGGTCAATCAGCCCCAGCATTTT; CDR3: CASSDRVNQPQHF
size: -; D: TRBD1; J: TRBJ1-2; V: TRBV3-1/TRBV3-2; DNA: TGTGCCAGCAGCCGTACAACACAGGGGATTGGCGGCTACACCTTC; CDR3: CASSRTTQGIGGYTF
size: -; D: TRBD2; J: TRBJ2-1; V: TRBV2; DNA: TGTGCCAGCAGGGGACTAGCGGGAGGGTACAATGAGCAGTTCTTC; CDR3: CASRGLAGGYNEQFF
size: -; D: TRBD2; J: TRBJ2-5; V: TRBV30; DNA: TGTGCCTGGAGTACATGGACTAGCGGGAGTCCAAAACTTGGGACCCAGTACTTC; CDR3: CAWSTWTSGSPKLGTQYF
size: -; D: -; J: TRBJ1-5; V: TRBV10-2; DNA: TGCGCCAGCAGCGAAATACAAAGAAATCAGCCCCAGCATTTT; CDR3: CASSEIQRNQPQHF
size: -; D: TRBD2; J: TRBJ2-7; V: TRBV2; DNA: TGTGCCAGCAGGGGACTAGCGGGAGGGAACGAGCAGTACTTC; CDR3: CASRGLAGGNEQYF
size: -; D: -; J: TRBJ2-6; V: TRBV13; DNA: TGTGCCAGCAGCTTATTCGGGGCCAACGTCCTGACTTTC; CDR3: CASSLFGANVLTF
size: -; D: TRBD1; J: TRBJ2-7; V: TRBV5-5; DNA: TGTGCCAGCAGCTTGTCAACAGGGGCCCTCACGTACTTC; CDR3: CASSLSTGALTYF
size: -; D: TRBD1; J: TRBJ2-5; V: TRBV29-1; DNA: TGCAGCGTTGTCGGGACAGGGGTTAGCGAGACCCAGTACTTC; CDR3: CSVVGTGVSETQYF
size: -; D: -; J: TRBJ1-5; V: TRBV29-1; DNA: TGCAGCGTTAGTCAGGGTAGCCAGGGCAATCAGCCCCAGCATTTT; CDR3: CSVSQGSQGNQPQHF
size: -; D: TRBD1; J: TRBJ1-5; V: TRBV27; DNA: TGTGCCAGCAGTTCTTACAGGGGACAGCCCCAGCATTTT; CDR3: CASSSYRGQPQHF
size: -; D: -; J: TRBJ2-7; V: TRBV7-8; DNA: TGTGCCAGCAGCACCCGGGGCAACTCCTACGAGCAGTACTTC; CDR3: CASSTRGNSYEQYF
size: few; D: -; J: TRBJ1-6; V: TRBV7-9; DNA: TGTGCCAGCAGCCTGGACAGTAATTCACCCCTCCACTTT; CDR3: CASSLDSNSPLHF
size: -; D: -; J: TRBJ2-2; V: TRBV28; DNA: TGTGCCAGCATCAGGACTGGCACCGGGGAGCTGTTTTTT; CDR3: CASIRTGTGELFF
size: -; D: TRBD2; J: TRBJ2-1; V: TRBV11-3; DNA: TGTGCCAGCAGCTTGACTAGCAGAACCTACAATGAGCAGTTCTTC; CDR3: CASSLTSRTYNEQFF